The clone carrying this TCR beta chain was counted only a few times. The antigen is undetermined. This record comes from a study of T cell responses to AZD1222 COVID-19 vaccine. The overall study: Pooling covered second doses at about 4 or about 12 weeks. Study-level points and caveats: Among spike-specific TCRs, nearly half reportedly target unmutated variant regions.

Clones were sequenced by immunoSEQ multiplex PCR, and TCRdb holds only the in-frame ones, with some missing. The sample consists of fewer than 65,000 clones, about 81% of them appearing once. Per germline, CDR1 LNHNV and CDR2 YYDKDF (reference sequence). The CDR3 consists of 14 residues. V was cut by 1 base and J by 2 bases, with 8 bases left in between. This sequence joins TRBV15 and TRBJ1-2; tentatively, D is TRBD1 (6 bases). The sequence derives from an adult in good health. The sequenced sample was peripheral blood, obtained on day 0 of AZD1222 vaccination. This CDR3 is CATSRGTANYGYTF. The CDR3 DNA reads TGTGCCACCAGCAGAGGGACAGCGAACTATGGCTACACCTTC.